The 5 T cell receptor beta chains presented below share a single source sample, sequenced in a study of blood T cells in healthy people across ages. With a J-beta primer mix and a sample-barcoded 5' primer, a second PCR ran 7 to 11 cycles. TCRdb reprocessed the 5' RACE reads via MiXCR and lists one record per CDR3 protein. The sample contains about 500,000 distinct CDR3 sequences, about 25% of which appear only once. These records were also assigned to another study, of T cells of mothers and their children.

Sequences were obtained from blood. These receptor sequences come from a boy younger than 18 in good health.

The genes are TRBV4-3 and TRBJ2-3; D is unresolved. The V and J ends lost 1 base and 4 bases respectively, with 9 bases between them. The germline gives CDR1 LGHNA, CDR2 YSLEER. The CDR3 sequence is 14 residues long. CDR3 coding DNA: TGCGCCAGCAGCCAAGGTTTGGGTTCAGATACGCAGTATTTT. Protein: CASSQGLGSDTQYF.

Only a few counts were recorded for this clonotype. The CDR3 DNA is TGTGCCAGCGCCCGAGGCAATGAGCAGTTCTTC. Encoded protein: CASARGNEQFF. The V gene is TRBV7-3, the J gene TRBJ2-1; D uncertain. This CDR3 contains 11 residues. The germline V gene encodes CDR1 SGHTA and CDR2 FQGTGA. V gave up 8 bases and J gave up 6 bases, with 8 bases separating them.

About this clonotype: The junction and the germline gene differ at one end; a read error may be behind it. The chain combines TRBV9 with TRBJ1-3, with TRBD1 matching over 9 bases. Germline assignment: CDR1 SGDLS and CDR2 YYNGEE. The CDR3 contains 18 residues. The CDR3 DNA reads TGTGCCAGCAGCCCCCACAGGGGGCAGAAGAGCTCTGGAAGCACCATATATTTT. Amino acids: CASSPHRGQKSSGSTIYF.

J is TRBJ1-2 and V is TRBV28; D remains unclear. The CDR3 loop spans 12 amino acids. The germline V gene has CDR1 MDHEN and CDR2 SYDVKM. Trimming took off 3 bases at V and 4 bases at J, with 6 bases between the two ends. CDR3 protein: CASSFKGYGYTF. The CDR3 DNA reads TGTGCCAGCAGTTTCAAGGGCTATGGCTACACCTTC.

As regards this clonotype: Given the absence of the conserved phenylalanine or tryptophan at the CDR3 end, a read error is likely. The CDR3 sequence: CASSQVSQETQYL. The CDR3 bases are TGCGCCAGCAGCCAAGTTTCCCAAGAGACCCAGTACCTC. This sequence joins TRBV4-3 and TRBJ2-5; D unresolved. CDR3 length: 13 amino acids. The V gene lost 1 base and the J gene lost 1 base, with 4 bases spanning the gap. Germline CDR1 and CDR2: LGHNA and YSLEER.